Given below is one T cell receptor beta chain in context. Per germline, CDR1 SGDLS and CDR2 YYNGEE. J lost 5 bases, V lost 4 bases, and 7 bases had no gene match. CDR3 length: 15 residues. This specimen belongs to a study of blood T cell repertoires in COVID-19. Across the study: Samples taken during acute and convalescent COVID-19 were collected in the United States, Italy and Spain. From T cells, B-cell-depleted T cells, or PBMCs came the material, which was cDNA or gDNA.

Per the original data handling: Amplified reference gene primers provided the basis for estimating nucleated cell counts. Some clones are missing from TCRdb's copy, which holds only in-frame ones; the method was immunoSEQ multiplex PCR. V, J and clone size were drawn from that table, and D and trimming were deduced from the DNA. This table holds fewer than 250,000 clones, 70% to 90% found once. J is TRBJ2-5 and V is TRBV9, with TRBD1 identical over 11 bases. The sequence came from a woman of 80 years or more with acute or convalescent COVID-19. The sequenced sample consisted of peripheral blood. CDR3: CASSSRTGGSETQYF. In DNA, the CDR3 is TGTGCCAGCAGCTCACGGACAGGGGGCTCGGAGACCCAGTACTTC.